The rows below give T cell receptor beta chains drawn from one sample of a study of T cell repertoires in cytomegalovirus infection. TCRdb processed the reads anew with MiXCR; each CDR3 protein has one entry. There are roughly 90,000 distinct CDR3 sequences in the sample; approximately 24% occur only once, and approximately 49% lies in the top ten. For these receptors, no antigen is known. This sample comprised CD8+ T cells from cultured PBMCs, obtained from culture after CMV antigen stimulation. These receptors were collected from a human donor in good health (CMV status not recorded). Some clones in this sample may be carry-over from other donors' samples. Both conserved end residues are part of each CDR3. D genes are given only for firm matches. Only part of the rows carry a size: once, few, many, or a class if the clone is expanded.

size: few; V: TRBV10-3; D: .; J: TRBJ1-5; CDR3: CAISETGGLGNQPQHF; DNA: TGTGCCATCAGTGAGACTGGAGGGTTGGGCAATCAGCCCCAGCATTTT
size: medium-sized; V: TRBV5-1; D: .; J: TRBJ1-2; CDR3: CASSLEGGTDGYTF; DNA: TGCGCCAGCAGCTTGGAAGGTGGAACAGATGGCTACACCTTC
size: few; V: TRBV27; D: TRBD1; J: TRBJ1-1; CDR3: CASSFRGTGSTEAFF; DNA: TGTGCCAGCAGTTTTCGAGGGACAGGGAGTACTGAAGCTTTCTTT
size: .; V: TRBV30; D: .; J: TRBJ2-2; CDR3: CAWAIGVTGELFF; DNA: TGTGCCTGGGCCATAGGGGTCACCGGGGAGCTGTTTTTT
size: .; V: TRBV7-4; D: TRBD1; J: TRBJ2-3; CDR3: CASSLVAGGGTGTQYF; DNA: TGTGCCAGCAGCTTAGTAGCCGGGGGCGGGACAGGTACGCAGTATTTT
size: .; V: TRBV7-9; D: .; J: TRBJ2-7; CDR3: CASSLFQGEQYF; DNA: TGTGCCAGCAGCTTATTCCAGGGCGAGCAGTACTTC
size: .; V: TRBV4-3; D: .; J: TRBJ2-3; CDR3: CASSQDRGGDTQYF; DNA: TGCGCCAGCAGCCAAGATAGAGGGGGAGATACGCAGTATTTT
size: .; V: TRBV6-2/TRBV6-3; D: .; J: TRBJ2-7; CDR3: CASSYRAVFSYEQYF; DNA: TGTGCCAGCAGTTACCGGGCGGTTTTCTCCTACGAGCAGTACTTC
size: few; V: TRBV4-1; D: .; J: TRBJ1-5; CDR3: CASSQEGRVNQPQHF; DNA: TGCGCCAGCAGCCAAGAGGGCAGGGTCAATCAGCCCCAGCATTTT
size: many; V: TRBV7-2; D: TRBD2; J: TRBJ2-1; CDR3: CASSPGLAVAEQFF; DNA: TGTGCCAGCAGCCCGGGACTAGCGGTGGCTGAGCAGTTCTTC
size: .; V: TRBV15; D: .; J: TRBJ2-3; CDR3: CATSRDRGAGMNTDTQYF; DNA: TGTGCCACCAGCAGAGATCGAGGAGCAGGGATGAACACAGATACGCAGTATTTT
size: .; V: TRBV20-1; D: TRBD1; J: TRBJ2-7; CDR3: CSGTGASNAYEQYF; DNA: TGCAGTGGCACAGGGGCCTCGAACGCCTACGAGCAGTACTTC
size: once; V: TRBV11-3; D: TRBD1; J: TRBJ1-4; CDR3: CASSWTGSANEKLFF; DNA: TGTGCCAGCAGCTGGACAGGGTCCGCTAATGAAAAACTGTTTTTT
size: .; V: TRBV7-2; D: .; J: TRBJ2-1; CDR3: CASSSGIYNEQFF; DNA: TGTGCCAGCAGCTCAGGGATCTACAATGAGCAGTTCTTC
size: .; V: TRBV5-4; D: .; J: TRBJ2-1; CDR3: CASSLAWGRSSYNEQFF; DNA: TGTGCCAGCAGCTTGGCCTGGGGCAGAAGCTCCTACAATGAGCAGTTCTTC
size: many; V: TRBV7-6; D: .; J: TRBJ1-1; CDR3: CASSLVMNTEAFF; DNA: TGTGCCAGCAGCCTTGTTATGAACACTGAAGCTTTCTTT
size: .; V: TRBV2; D: TRBD1; J: TRBJ2-7; CDR3: CASRPGQGAHEQYF; DNA: TGTGCCAGCAGACCGGGACAGGGGGCTCACGAGCAGTACTTC
size: few; V: TRBV27; D: .; J: TRBJ2-3; CDR3: CASSPSGLSSTDTQYF; DNA: TGTGCCAGCAGTCCCTCGGGGCTTTCTAGCACAGATACGCAGTATTTT
size: .; V: TRBV20-1; D: TRBD1; J: TRBJ1-5; CDR3: CSSKGQGGNSNQPQHF; DNA: TGCAGTTCCAAGGGACAGGGGGGAAATAGCAATCAGCCCCAGCATTTT
size: few; V: TRBV6-5; D: .; J: TRBJ1-4; CDR3: CASSPTGFREKLFF; DNA: TGTGCCAGCAGTCCCACAGGGTTTCGGGAAAAACTGTTTTTT
size: .; V: TRBV19; D: TRBD1; J: TRBJ1-1; CDR3: CASSPGTAFEAFF; DNA: TGTGCCAGTAGTCCCGGGACAGCGTTTGAAGCTTTCTTT
size: many; V: TRBV28; D: TRBD2; J: TRBJ2-5; CDR3: CASSLTSGGQETQYF; DNA: TGTGCCAGCAGTTTGACGAGCGGGGGCCAAGAGACCCAGTACTTC
size: many; V: TRBV7-9; D: .; J: TRBJ2-7; CDR3: CASSPPGADEQYF; DNA: TGTGCCAGCAGCCCCCCAGGGGCCGACGAGCAGTACTTC
size: many; V: TRBV7-9; D: .; J: TRBJ2-7; CDR3: CASSAQAGTYEQYF; DNA: TGTGCCAGCAGCGCCCAAGCAGGTACCTACGAGCAGTACTTC
size: many; V: TRBV10-3; D: .; J: TRBJ1-1; CDR3: CAISESGGVGTEAFF; DNA: TGTGCCATCAGTGAGTCAGGGGGGGTGGGCACTGAAGCTTTCTTT
size: many; V: TRBV6-5; D: .; J: TRBJ1-2; CDR3: CASSYAGAHYGYTF; DNA: TGTGCCAGCAGTTACGCGGGGGCCCACTATGGCTACACCTTC
size: .; V: TRBV3-1; D: .; J: TRBJ2-7; CDR3: CASSPGVGGGYEQYF; DNA: TGTGCCAGCAGCCCAGGCGTTGGGGGCGGCTACGAGCAGTACTTC
size: .; V: TRBV5-6; D: .; J: TRBJ1-3; CDR3: CASSLVDSSGNTIYF; DNA: TGTGCCAGCAGCTTGGTTGATAGCTCTGGAAACACCATATATTTT
size: many; V: TRBV2; D: .; J: TRBJ1-6; CDR3: CASTGPASYNSPLHF; DNA: TGTGCCAGCACCGGACCGGCCTCCTATAATTCACCCCTCCACTTT
size: few; V: TRBV14; D: TRBD1; J: TRBJ1-1; CDR3: CASSPGGFVTEAFF; DNA: TGTGCCAGCAGCCCAGGGGGCTTCGTCACTGAAGCTTTCTTT
size: .; V: TRBV6-1; D: TRBD2; J: TRBJ2-4; CDR3: CASSEAPPGTIAKNIQYF; DNA: TGTGCCAGCAGTGAAGCGCCCCCCGGGACTATAGCCAAAAACATTCAGTACTTC
size: .; V: TRBV7-9; D: .; J: TRBJ2-2; CDR3: CATRGDTGELFF; DNA: TGTGCCACCAGGGGGGACACCGGGGAGCTGTTTTTT
size: many; V: TRBV7-2; D: TRBD2; J: TRBJ2-3; CDR3: CASSLTWTSMDTQYF; DNA: TGTGCCAGCAGCTTAACTTGGACTAGCATGGATACGCAGTATTTT
size: .; V: TRBV11-2; D: TRBD2; J: TRBJ2-3; CDR3: CASSFSSGRGDTQYF; DNA: TGTGCCAGCAGCTTCTCTAGCGGGAGAGGAGATACGCAGTATTTT
size: many; V: TRBV12-3/TRBV12-4; D: .; J: TRBJ2-7; CDR3: CASNTGRDEQYF; DNA: TGTGCCAGCAACACAGGGAGGGACGAGCAGTACTTC
size: .; V: TRBV5-6; D: .; J: TRBJ2-7; CDR3: CASSLGLLEQYF; DNA: TGTGCCAGCAGCTTGGGTCTACTAGAGCAGTACTTC
size: .; V: TRBV4-1; D: .; J: TRBJ1-2; CDR3: CASSQDGRGVYTF; DNA: TGCGCCAGCAGCCAAGATGGCAGGGGAGTCTACACCTTC
size: many; V: TRBV7-3; D: TRBD1; J: TRBJ1-2; CDR3: CASSLYGTGQGYTF; DNA: TGTGCCAGCAGCTTATATGGGACAGGGCAGGGCTACACCTTC
size: .; V: TRBV20-1; D: TRBD2; J: TRBJ2-7; CDR3: CSASGLAVNYEQYF; DNA: TGCAGTGCCTCCGGACTAGCGGTCAACTACGAGCAGTACTTC
size: many; V: TRBV7-2; D: .; J: TRBJ1-3; CDR3: CASSLDPGSGNTIYF; DNA: TGTGCCAGCAGCTTAGACCCTGGTTCTGGAAACACCATATATTTT
size: few; V: TRBV20-1; D: TRBD1; J: TRBJ1-1; CDR3: CSARGLQGRNTEAFF; DNA: TGCAGTGCTAGGGGATTACAGGGGAGAAACACTGAAGCTTTCTTT
size: few; V: TRBV11-3; D: TRBD1; J: TRBJ2-1; CDR3: CASSPPGQGNEQFF; DNA: TGTGCCAGCAGCCCACCGGGACAGGGCAATGAGCAGTTCTTC